This T cell receptor (beta chain) comes out of a study of blood T cells in healthy people across ages. General observations from the study: The recorded TCR beta diversity per million T cells decreased in a roughly linear manner with age. It was not possible, with unsorted PBMCs, to conclusively compare naive and antigen-experienced cells. Long-lived and aged donors differed, with more naive CD4+ cells and higher diversity in the long-lived.

Total RNA, at least 5 micrograms per sample, came from PBMCs. The V and J ends lost 8 bases and 3 bases respectively, with 13 bases between them. The CDR3 is 12 residues long. The germline gives CDR1 SQVTM, CDR2 ANQGSEA. It was with a sample-barcoded 5' primer and a J-beta primer mix that a second PCR of roughly 7 to 11 cycles was run. TCRdb re-called the 5' RACE reads through MiXCR, storing one row per CDR3 protein. The sample has approximately 810,000 distinct CDR3 sequences, around 28% seen once. Concerning this clonotype: Its cognate antigen is unknown.

The chain joins TRBV29-1 to TRBJ1-1; no firm D call. The source of this sequence is an elderly woman in good health. The sequenced sample consisted of blood. The CDR3 sequence: CSPGPAYTEAFF. The CDR3 DNA reads TGCAGCCCTGGGCCGGCTTACACTGAAGCTTTCTTT.